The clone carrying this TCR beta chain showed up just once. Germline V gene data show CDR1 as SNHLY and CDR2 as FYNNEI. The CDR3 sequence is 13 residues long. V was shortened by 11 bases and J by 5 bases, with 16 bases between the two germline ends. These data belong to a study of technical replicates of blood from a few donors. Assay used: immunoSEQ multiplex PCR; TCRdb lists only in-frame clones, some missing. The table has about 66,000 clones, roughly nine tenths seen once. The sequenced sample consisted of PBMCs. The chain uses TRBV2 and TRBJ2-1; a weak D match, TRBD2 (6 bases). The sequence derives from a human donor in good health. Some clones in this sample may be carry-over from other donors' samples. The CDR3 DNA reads TGTGCCTCTCAGTGGGCGGGGAACAATGAGCAGTTCTTC. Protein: CASQWAGNNEQFF.